The sequence of this TCR beta chain was determined in a study of early T cells in non-severe SARS-CoV-2 infection. Notes on the study in general: Anti-spike CD8 responses were favored in VDJdb matching, and private and CD4 specificities were missed.

Ten or more counts support this clonotype. Its antigen is as yet unknown. Germline lookup yields CDR1 SGHAT and CDR2 FQNNGV. Trimming took off 0 bases at V and 8 bases at J, with 11 bases between the two ends. The CDR3 loop spans 15 amino acids. Attachment of unique molecular identifiers was made to individual cDNA molecules. TCRdb recomputed calls from the 5' RACE reads with MiXCR, one row per CDR3 protein. The repertoire holds approximately 33,000 distinct CDR3 sequences, under 5% seen once, with about 9.1% in the top ten. V and J are TRBV11-2 and TRBJ1-6; the D gene is possibly TRBD1 (6 bases). The specimen sequenced was whole blood. The clonotype was recovered from an adult who was a healthcare worker with PCR-confirmed SARS-CoV-2 infection or an uninfected control (not recorded which). CDR3 DNA sequence: TGTGCCAGCAGCTTAGAATCAGGGGTTTATTCACCCCTCCACTTT. This gives the protein CASSLESGVYSPLHF.